Below are 17 T cell receptor beta chains sequenced from a single sample in a study of STAT3 mutations in large granular lymphocyte leukemia. Notes on the study in general: Every T-LGLL patient had at least one immunodominant TCRbeta clonotype.

Sequencing used immunoSEQ multiplex PCR; TCRdb keeps in-frame clones, though not all of them. The sample carries about 34,000 clones, approximately 86% recorded once. Their antigen targets remain unknown. The sample comprised peripheral blood mononuclear cells. The source is a man between 60 and 70 years old with T-cell large granular lymphocyte leukemia. Some clones in this sample may be carry-over from other donors' samples.

This clone was detected only a few times. The genes are TRBV30 and TRBJ1-5; D unclear. Germline lookup yields CDR1 GTSNPN and CDR2 SVGIG (reference sequence). V was trimmed by 1 base and J by 0 bases, leaving 4 bases between them. This CDR3 has 13 residues. DNA for the CDR3: TGTGCCTGGAGTGAATATAGCAATCAGCCCCAGCATTTT. Residues: CAWSEYSNQPQHF.

This chain uses TRBV27 with TRBJ2-5; TRBD2 matches 7 bases. This CDR3 spans 16 amino acids. The germline V gene encodes CDR1 MNHEY and CDR2 SMNVEV (reference sequence). The V segment lost 4 bases and the J segment 7 bases; nucleotides outside the gene matches: 15. CDR3 sequence: CASSSSGGAGSRTQYF. CDR3 bases: TGTGCCAGCAGTTCGTCGGGGGGAGCGGGTTCCCGGACCCAGTACTTC.

By sample fraction, this clone is medium-sized. V usage is TRBV19 and J usage is TRBJ2-5; weak D call: TRBD1 (5 bases). CDR1 is LNHDA and CDR2 is SQIVND in the germline V gene (reference sequence). The CDR3 contains 14 residues. V lost 3 bases, J lost 2 bases, and 10 bases lay in between. The CDR3 protein is CASSIMTAQETQYF. CDR3 DNA sequence: TGTGCCAGTAGTATTATGACAGCGCAAGAGACCCAGTACTTC.

The chain joins TRBV7-8 to TRBJ1-5, with D unclear. The CDR3 runs 15 residues. V was cut by 1 base and J by 0 bases, with 7 bases left in between. Germline lookup yields CDR1 SGHVS and CDR2 FQNEAQ. This CDR3 reads CASSLGQSSNQPQHF. The CDR3 DNA reads TGTGCCAGCAGCTTAGGGCAGAGTAGCAATCAGCCCCAGCATTTT.

The chain uses TRBV18 and TRBJ2-5, with 10 bases matching TRBD2. The ends lost 6 bases at V and 3 bases at J; junction bases unmatched: 4. This CDR3 has 14 amino acids. Germline V lookup: CDR1 KGHSH, CDR2 LQKENI. For the CDR3, the DNA is TGTGCCAGCTCTTTAGCGGGAGGTGAAGAGACCCAGTACTTC. It encodes CASSLAGGEETQYF.

The CDR3 region is CSVKDFDSEAFF. CDR3 bases: TGCAGCGTTAAGGACTTTGACAGTGAAGCTTTCTTT. The J gene is TRBJ1-1, the V gene TRBV29-1; a weak D match, TRBD1 (5 bases). V lost 5 bases and J 7 bases, leaving 14 bases between the germline ends. The CDR3 length is 12 residues. Germline assignment: CDR1 SQVTM and CDR2 ANQGSEA.

This chain connects TRBV11-3 to TRBJ2-2, with a tentative D call TRBD2 (6 bases). The germline V gene encodes CDR1 SGHNT and CDR2 YENEEA. V lost 4 bases, J lost 7 bases, and 16 bases lay in between. This CDR3 region has 15 residues. The CDR3 nucleotides are TGTGCCAGCAGCTCGACTAGAACGTCCGGCGGGGAGCTGTTTTTT. Amino acids: CASSSTRTSGGELFF.

The rearrangement joins TRBV4-1 to TRBJ2-5; D not certain. The CDR3 covers 15 residues. Germline V gene data show CDR1 as MGHRA and CDR2 as YSYEKL. Trimming removed 1 base at V and 1 base at J, with 10 bases between. The DNA for the CDR3 is TGCGCCAGCAGCCAAGGAGGTCCCCTCCAAGAGACCCAGTACTTC. It specifies CASSQGGPLQETQYF.

In this sample, this clone turned up a few times. The V call is TRBV7-2, the J call TRBJ2-7, with TRBD2 matching 11 bases. The V gene end was trimmed by 5 bases and the J gene end by 3 bases; junction bases not matched to a gene: 6. The CDR3 runs 15 residues. The germline V gene encodes CDR1 SGHTA and CDR2 FQGNSA. The CDR3 spells CASSDTSGSDYEQYF. As DNA, the CDR3 is TGTGCCAGCAGCGACACTAGCGGGAGTGACTACGAGCAGTACTTC.

The rearrangement links TRBV5-1 to TRBJ2-5; 10 bases align to TRBD1. The germline CDR1 and CDR2 sequences are SGHRS and YFSETQ. The junction had 6 bases not matched to a gene; V was cut back by 5 bases and J by 5 bases. The CDR3 has 14 residues. CDR3 in DNA: TGCGCCAGCAGGGGACAGGGGCTTCGGGAGACCCAGTACTTC. Its translation is CASRGQGLRETQYF.

The CDR3 DNA is TGCGCCAGCAGCTTGGGGACAGGGGTAGGTCAGCCCCAGCATTTT. Translation gives CASSLGTGVGQPQHF. The V call is TRBV5-1, the J call TRBJ1-5; 9 nucleotides match TRBD1. The CDR3 length is 15 residues. The ends lost 0 bases at V and 6 bases at J; junction bases unmatched: 4. Germline V gene lookup returns CDR1 SGHRS and CDR2 YFSETQ.

The V and J genes are TRBV29-1 and TRBJ2-5; D may match TRBD1 or TRBD2 (6 bases each). This CDR3 spans 13 amino acids. Trimming stripped 8 bases from V and 0 bases from J, with 13 bases between. The germline V gene encodes CDR1 SQVTM and CDR2 ANQGSEA. CDR3 sequence (DNA): TGCAGCAGTGAAGGGGGGTACCAAGAGACCCAGTACTTC. This translates into CSSEGGYQETQYF.

The rearrangement links TRBV5-4 to TRBJ2-3, with TRBD1 identical over 9 bases. This CDR3 has 15 amino acids. Germline-derived CDR1 and CDR2 are SGHNT and YYREEE (reference sequence). J was trimmed by 1 base and V by 3 bases; bases with no gene match: 3. The CDR3 region is CASSSRDRGTDTQYF. The CDR3 DNA is TGTGCCAGCAGCTCCCGGGACAGGGGCACAGATACGCAGTATTTT.

The chain has TRBV7-3 and TRBJ2-5; tentatively, D is TRBD2 (6 bases). Per the germline V gene, CDR1 is SGHTA and CDR2 is FQGTGA. The CDR3 totals 14 residues. V was clipped by 4 bases and J by 4 bases, with 13 bases between them. In DNA, the CDR3 is TGTGCCAGCAGCTCCCGGGACTCCTCAGAGACCCAGTACTTC. Its translation is CASSSRDSSETQYF.

The J gene is TRBJ2-1, the V gene TRBV18; 9 bases fit TRBD2. CDR3 size: 15 residues. Germline V gene data show CDR1 as KGHSH and CDR2 as LQKENI. Losses at the gene ends were 0 bases for V and 8 bases for J; bases not matched to a gene: 5. The CDR3 here is CASSPPSGRLHEQFF. The CDR3 nucleotides are TGTGCCAGCTCACCACCTAGCGGGAGACTTCATGAGCAGTTCTTC.

Here the CDR3 reads CASILAGGGETQYF. The CDR3 DNA reads TGTGCCAGCATCCTGGCGGGAGGGGGTGAGACCCAGTACTTC. This chain uses TRBV28 with TRBJ2-5; 9 bases match TRBD2. Germline V gene data show CDR1 as MDHEN and CDR2 as SYDVKM. The junction had 8 bases not matched to a gene; V was cut back by 7 bases and J by 5 bases. This CDR3 region has 14 residues.

The chain is built from TRBV19 and TRBJ2-5, with D uncertain. CDR1 is LNHDA and CDR2 is SQIVND in the germline V gene (reference sequence). V lost 8 bases and J 5 bases, leaving 12 bases between the germline ends. The CDR3 has 12 amino acids. CDR3 nucleotide sequence: TGTGCCAGTTCCCGTCCCCTTGAGACCCAGTACTTC. Its protein is CASSRPLETQYF. The variable domain in full, completed from reference TRBV19 and TRBJ2-5, reads DGGITQSPKYLFRKEGQNVTLSCEQNLNHDAMYWYRQDPGQGLRLIYYSQIVNDFQKGDIAEGYSVSREKKESFPLTVTSAQKNPTAFYLCASSRPLETQYFGPGTRLLVL.